The clone carrying this T cell receptor (beta chain) was counted at least ten times. Its antigen is unidentified. This entry is derived from a study of T cells in Graves' hyperthyroidism and ophthalmopathy. General study points: Stable hyperthyroidism and ophthalmopathy were separated using 13 V-J signatures.

CDR3 size: 12 residues. Germline CDR1 SNHLY, CDR2 FYNNEI. Trimming left V 6 bases short and J 2 bases short, with 8 bases between. RNA transcripts served as the template for amplifying TCR beta CDR3 regions. When the TCR CDR3 underwent first-round RT-PCR, the HTBI primer set was used. TCRdb passed the multiplex PCR reads through MiXCR, listing each CDR3 protein once. The data show hundreds of thousands of distinct CDR3 sequences, around 13% seen once. This sequence joins TRBV2 and TRBJ2-7; D gene uncertain. This clonotype was sampled from a woman in her late teens or twenties with Graves' hyperthyroidism. Input material: blood. The CDR3 DNA sequence: TGTGCCAGCAGCTACCGGGCCTACGAGCAGTACTTC. Protein sequence: CASSYRAYEQYF.